Each of the 26 T cell receptor beta chains below was sequenced from the same sample in a study of T cell responses to AZD1222 COVID-19 vaccine. The repertoire was sequenced with immunoSEQ multiplex PCR; TCRdb's copy has only in-frame clones and lacks some. This sample has roughly 150,000 clones, with roughly 85% found just once. Here the sequenced sample was peripheral blood, taken on day 0 of AZD1222 vaccination. The receptors shown here come from an adult in good health.

This chain joins TRBV3-1 (or the pseudogene TRBV3-2) and TRBJ1-6; D may be TRBD1 (6 bases). The V gene's germline CDR1 is LGHDT and CDR2 YNNKEL (reference sequence). The CDR3 spans 14 residues. V lost 5 bases and J lost 8, with 13 bases in between. CDR3 amino acids: CASSDYGGDSPLHF. The CDR3 DNA is TGTGCCAGCAGCGACTACGGGGGCGATTCACCCCTCCACTTT.

The chain uses TRBV6-5 and TRBJ1-1; the D is unclear. This CDR3 is built from 11 residues. The V and J ends lost 7 bases and 6 bases respectively, with 9 bases between them. Germline V gene sequence: CDR1 MNHEY, CDR2 SVGAGI. The CDR3 region has the DNA TGTGCCAGCACCGCGTTCTCTGAAGCTTTCTTT. This translates into CASTAFSEAFF.

J is TRBJ1-6 and V is TRBV19; tentatively, D is TRBD1 (5 bases). This CDR3 spans 14 amino acids. With 8 bases removed from V and 5 bases from J, the gap between germline ends came to 13 bases. The germline gives CDR1 LNHDA, CDR2 SQIVND (reference sequence). CDR3 sequence reads: CASGSGTHNSPLHF. CDR3 coding DNA: TGTGCCAGTGGTTCAGGGACTCATAATTCACCCCTCCACTTT.

The rearrangement uses TRBV9 and TRBJ1-2; perhaps TRBD1 as D (6 bases). V dropped 2 bases and J dropped 2 bases, with 10 bases sitting between them. The CDR3 sequence is 14 residues long. The germline V gene has CDR1 SGDLS and CDR2 YYNGEE. This CDR3 reads CASSVMTGNYGYTF. The CDR3 nucleotides are TGTGCCAGCAGCGTGATGACAGGCAACTATGGCTACACCTTC.

This chain links TRBV24-1 with TRBJ2-5, with TRBD2 matching 8 bases. CDR3 length: 18 amino acids. J was trimmed by 4 bases and V by 3 bases; bases with no gene match: 15. Germline V gene lookup returns CDR1 KGHDR and CDR2 SFDVKD. CDR3 protein: CATSDVGGKRGPRETQYF. The CDR3 DNA reads TGTGCCACCAGTGATGTGGGTGGGAAGCGGGGGCCTAGAGAGACCCAGTACTTC.

The genes are TRBV18 and TRBJ2-5, with D possibly being TRBD2 (6 bases). In germline, CDR1 is KGHSH, CDR2 LQKENI. The ends were cut back, 4 bases at V and 3 bases at J, with 12 bases in the middle. This CDR3 has 14 amino acids. CDR3 protein: CASSLLAEKETQYF. CDR3 sequence (DNA): TGTGCCAGCTCACTTTTAGCGGAGAAAGAGACCCAGTACTTC. The variable domain in full, completed from reference TRBV18 and TRBJ2-5, reads NAGVMQNPRHLVRRRGQEARLRCSPMKGHSHVYWYRQLPEEGLKFMVYLQKENIIDESGMPKERFSAEFPKEGPSILRIQQVVRGDSAAYFCASSLLAEKETQYFGPGTRLLVL.

This CDR3 is CAWSGVLAKNIQYF. Written as DNA, the CDR3 is TGTGCCTGGAGTGGGGTGCTAGCCAAAAACATTCAGTACTTC. The chain links TRBV30 to TRBJ2-4; D not resolved. The CDR3 is made up of 14 amino acids. Between the trimmed V and J ends, which lost 1 base and 0 bases, there was a span of 7 bases. CDR1 is GTSNPN, CDR2 SVGIG, per germline (reference sequence).

V is TRBV10-2 and J is TRBJ2-4; the D is unclear. V lost 3 bases and J lost 9, with 6 bases in between. The CDR3 is 11 amino acids. CDR1 and CDR2 (germline): WSHSY, SAAADI. The CDR3 is CASSEPSIQYF. CDR3 sequence (DNA): TGCGCCAGCAGTGAACCGTCCATTCAGTACTTC.

The chain carries TRBV7-8 and TRBJ2-7, with 10 bases matching TRBD2. Per germline, CDR1 SGHVS and CDR2 FQNEAQ. The junction had 7 bases not matched to a gene; V was cut back by 2 bases and J by 3 bases. There are 16 residues in the CDR3. The CDR3 protein is CASSLTQREGFYEQYF. The CDR3, as DNA: TGTGCCAGCAGCTTAACCCAGCGGGAGGGGTTCTACGAGCAGTACTTC.

The chain joins TRBV18 to TRBJ1-1; the D is unclear. The germline V gene has CDR1 KGHSH and CDR2 LQKENI. Trimming left V 8 bases short and J 2 bases short, with 12 bases between. This CDR3 comprises 13 residues. Here the CDR3 reads CASTRTGNTEAFF. Written as DNA, the CDR3 is TGTGCCAGCACCCGGACGGGAAACACTGAAGCTTTCTTT.

This clone showed up just once. The rearrangement uses TRBV2 and TRBJ1-1; D is unclear. The CDR3 covers 13 residues. Germline V gene lookup returns CDR1 SNHLY and CDR2 FYNNEI. Trimming cost V 6 bases and J 2 bases, with 10 bases left between them. In DNA, the CDR3 is TGTGCCAGCAGCGTTGACACCAACACTGAAGCTTTCTTT. Its translation: CASSVDTNTEAFF. The full variable domain, with the rest looked up from reference TRBV2 and TRBJ1-1, is EPEVTQTPSHQVTQMGQEVILRCVPISNHLYFYWYRQILGQKVEFLVSFYNNEISEKSEIFDDQFSVERPDGSNFTLKIRSTKLEDSAMYFCASSVDTNTEAFFGQGTRLTVV.

The chain has TRBV10-1 and TRBJ2-3; a possible D gene is TRBD1 (6 bases). The ends were cut back, 5 bases at V and 8 bases at J, with 14 bases in the middle. Germline CDR1 and CDR2: WNHNN and SYGVQD (reference sequence). This CDR3 spans 13 amino acids. CDR3 loop: CASSTTGFGTQYF. The DNA of the CDR3 is TGCGCCAGCAGTACTACAGGGTTTGGTACGCAGTATTTT.

The CDR3 nucleotides are TGTGCCTGTCGAGACCCTGGGGGCTACCGGGCTTTCTTT. This gives the protein CACRDPGGYRAFF. The gene calls are TRBV30 and TRBJ1-1; D is perhaps TRBD1 (6 bases). CDR1 is GTSNPN and CDR2 is SVGIG in the germline V gene (reference sequence). Trimming cost V 6 bases and J 11 bases, with 22 bases left between them. This CDR3 is 13 amino acids long.

This clone was counted a few times. The V gene is TRBV27, the J gene TRBJ2-7, with 12 bases identical to TRBD2. Germline V gives CDR1 MNHEY, CDR2 SMNVEV (reference sequence). Losses at the gene ends were 3 bases for V and 6 bases for J; bases not matched to a gene: 3. The length of the CDR3 is 14 residues. In DNA form, the CDR3 reads TGTGCCAGCAGTTTGAGGACTAGCGGGATCGAGCAGTACTTC. This codes for CASSLRTSGIEQYF.

This chain connects TRBV20-1 to TRBJ1-5, with D possibly TRBD1 on 5 matching bases. The CDR3 loop spans 15 amino acids. The germline V gene encodes CDR1 DFQATT and CDR2 SNEGSKA (reference sequence). V lost 3 bases and J 5 bases, leaving 17 bases between the germline ends. For the CDR3, the DNA is TGCAGTGCTAGTACGAACCAGGGAGTGGATCAGCCCCAGCATTTT. Its translation: CSASTNQGVDQPQHF.

The genes are TRBV4-2 and TRBJ1-1, with 7 positions matching TRBD1. The length of the CDR3 is 12 residues. V shed 4 bases, J shed 8 bases, and the junction held 4 bases outside the gene matches. CDR1 LGHNA and CDR2 YNFKEQ come from the germline V gene. CDR3 in DNA: TGTGCCAGCAGCCCAGGGACAGCCGAAGCTTTCTTT. Translated: CASSPGTAEAFF.

The chain has TRBV30 and TRBJ1-5; maybe TRBD1 (6 bases). Germline CDR1 and CDR2: GTSNPN and SVGIG (reference sequence). V lost 2 bases, J lost 9 bases, and 11 bases lay in between. The CDR3 sequence is 12 residues long. CDR3 sequence (DNA): TGTGCCTGGAGTTACCAAGGGGGGCCCCAGCATTTT. Its translation is CAWSYQGGPQHF.

The rearrangement joins TRBV6-5 to TRBJ2-5; D unclear. Trimming pared 5 bases from V and 9 bases from J, leaving 16 bases between. CDR3 length: 13 amino acids. Germline V lookup: CDR1 MNHEY, CDR2 SVGAGI. The CDR3 nucleotides are TGTGCCAGCAGTCCGACTCTCTCCAGGTCCCAGTACTTC. This translates into CASSPTLSRSQYF.

The chain links TRBV18 to TRBJ2-7, with D perhaps assigned TRBD1 or TRBD2 (5 bases each). Trimming shortened V by 6 bases and J by 7 bases, and 16 bases separated the two germline ends. CDR3 length: 13 amino acids. The germline CDR1 and CDR2 sequences are KGHSH and LQKENI. In DNA form, the CDR3 reads TGTGCCAGCTCTCGGGACCTCTCTGGGGAGCAGTACTTC. This translates into CASSRDLSGEQYF.

The V gene is TRBV1, the J gene TRBJ1-3; the tabulated D call, TRBD1, remains unverified against the DNA. TRBV1 is a recognized pseudogene. The length of the CDR3 is 19 residues. CDR3 sequence: CTSSQDLKGGQVLGNTIYF. Here the CDR3 DNA reads TGCACCAGCAGCCAAGATTTAAAAGGGGGACAGGTTTTAGGAAACACCATATATTTT.

V usage is TRBV9 and J usage is TRBJ2-2; a weak D match, TRBD1 (5 bases). V was trimmed by 3 bases and J by 6 bases, leaving 12 bases between them. Germline V gene sequence: CDR1 SGDLS, CDR2 YYNGEE. This CDR3 spans 14 amino acids. The CDR3 here is CASSGAQVAGELFF. CDR3 in DNA: TGTGCCAGCAGCGGGGCACAGGTCGCCGGGGAGCTGTTTTTT.

In its sample, this clone was seen a few times. The chain joins TRBV6-6 to TRBJ1-1, with D perhaps matching TRBD1 (5 bases). Germline values: CDR1 MNHNY, CDR2 SVGAGI (reference sequence). The CDR3 consists of 14 residues. Trimming removed 5 bases at V and 1 base at J, with 11 bases between. The CDR3 DNA sequence: TGTGCCAGCAGTGGCCAACAGGAGAACACTGAAGCTTTCTTT. Protein: CASSGQQENTEAFF.

The chain is built from TRBV7-4 and TRBJ2-1, with 9 bases aligning to TRBD1. The CDR3 covers 17 residues. Unmatched junction bases numbered 13, after V lost 6 bases and J lost 4 bases. In germline, CDR1 is SGHVT, CDR2 SQSDAQ. This chain's CDR3 is CASSTNYRDRVYNEQFF. The CDR3 coding sequence is TGTGCCAGCAGTACCAATTACCGGGACAGGGTATACAATGAGCAGTTCTTC.

This rearrangement joins TRBV7-2 to TRBJ2-2, with a possible D match to TRBD2 (5 bases). Trimming stripped 1 base from V and 3 bases from J, with 9 bases between. Germline V gene sequence: CDR1 SGHTA, CDR2 FQGNSA. CDR3 size: 15 residues. The CDR3 region is CASSLVGRDTGELFF. The CDR3 nucleotides read TGTGCCAGCAGCTTAGTAGGGAGAGACACCGGGGAGCTGTTTTTT.

This clone was counted a single time. This chain uses TRBV4-1 with TRBJ1-3; no firm D call. This CDR3 is built from 14 residues. Germline lookup yields CDR1 MGHRA and CDR2 YSYEKL. Trimming left V 1 base short and J 3 bases short, with 7 bases between. The CDR3 nucleotides read TGCGCCAGCAGCCAAGTTGGGGTTGGAAACACCATATATTTT. It yields the protein CASSQVGVGNTIYF.

V is TRBV6-5 and J is TRBJ2-7, with a tentative D call TRBD1 (7 bases). The V end was cut by 6 bases, the J end by 6 bases, with 18 bases between. From germline, CDR1 is MNHEY and CDR2 SVGAGI. The CDR3 length is 14 residues. The CDR3 reads CASSPGDREAEQYF. In DNA, the CDR3 is TGTGCCAGCAGCCCCGGAGACAGGGAGGCCGAGCAGTACTTC.